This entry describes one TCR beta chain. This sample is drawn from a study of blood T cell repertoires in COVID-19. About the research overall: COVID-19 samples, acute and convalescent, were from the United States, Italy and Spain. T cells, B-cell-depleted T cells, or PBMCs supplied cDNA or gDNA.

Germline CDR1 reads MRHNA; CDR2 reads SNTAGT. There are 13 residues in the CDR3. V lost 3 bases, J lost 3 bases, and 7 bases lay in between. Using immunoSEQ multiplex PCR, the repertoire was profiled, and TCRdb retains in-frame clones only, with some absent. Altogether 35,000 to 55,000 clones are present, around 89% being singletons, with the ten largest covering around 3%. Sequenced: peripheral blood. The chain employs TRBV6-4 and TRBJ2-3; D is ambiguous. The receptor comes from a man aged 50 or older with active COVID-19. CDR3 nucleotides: TGTGCCAGCAGTGAAACAGAGACAGATACGCAGTATTTT. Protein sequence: CASSETETDTQYF.